This T cell receptor beta chain was retrieved from a study of cytomegalovirus exposure and HLA in healthy donors. The overall study: An analysis done earlier identified 90 million to 120 million unique TCR beta sequences from about 179 million T cells. In an early release, HLA-typed donors contributed tens of millions of unique TCR sequences.

A few counts support this clone. What it binds is unknown. The CDR3 extends over 11 amino acids. Germline-derived CDR1 and CDR2 are GTSNPN and SVGIG (reference sequence). Deletions cut 7 bases from V and 4 bases from J, with 10 bases between. Broader study findings: Accurate predictions that matched the HLA-A and HLA-B alleles of most subjects were reportedly made from TCR beta sequences.

The PCR used 60 Vbeta and 13 Jbeta primers. Libraries were prepared by immunoSEQ multiplex PCR; TCRdb keeps only in-frame clonotypes and omits some of them. Seen here are 150,000 or so clones, 70% to 90% observed once, and the top ten hold around 6%. The origin of this receptor is a woman aged 40 to 49 in good health and CMV-seropositive. The chain has TRBV30 and TRBJ2-5, with D possibly matching TRBD2 (6 bases). The specimen sequenced was PBMCs. The CDR3: CALGGSETQYF. The CDR3 DNA reads TGTGCCTTGGGAGGATCAGAGACCCAGTACTTC. Together with reference TRBV30 and TRBJ2-5, the CDR3 gives the full variable domain: SQTIHQWPATLVQPVGSPLSLECTVEGTSNPNLYWYRQAAGRGLQLLFYSVGIGQISSEVPQNLSASRPQDRQFILSSKKLLLSDSGFYLCALGGSETQYFGPGTRLLVL.